The TCR beta chain under discussion was sequenced for a study of T cell changes during pregnancy in multiple sclerosis. Germline lookup yields CDR1 DFQATT and CDR2 SNEGSKA (reference sequence). CDR3 length equals 11 residues. V was shortened by 5 bases and J by 1 base, with 6 bases between the two germline ends. TCRdb's copy holds only in-frame clones and misses some; the assay was immunoSEQ multiplex PCR. The sample contains fewer than 40,000 clones, around 93% of which appear only once. The sequence was obtained from a female donor with multiple sclerosis, enrolled in a pregnancy study. This sequence joins TRBV20-1 and TRBJ2-7; no definite D call. Sequencing used CD4+ T cells from peripheral blood mononuclear cells, obtained after pregnancy. The CDR3 protein is CSAARSYEQYF. DNA for the CDR3: TGCAGTGCTGCCAGGTCCTACGAGCAGTACTTC.